Presented here are 3 T cell receptor beta chains from one specimen sequenced in a study of T cell clonality in common variable immunodeficiency. Produced via immunoSEQ multiplex PCR; TCRdb's table is partial and in-frame only. The sample holds about 47,000 clones, and no clone turns up only once. Input material: peripheral blood mononuclear cells. The receptor source for this set is a person aged 18-70 years in good health.

This clone was seen ten or more times. The read ends 3 residues shy of where the CDR3 ends; the end is completed using the germline J gene. This rearrangement joins TRBV10-1 to TRBJ1-5, with D hard to call. This CDR3 has 16 residues. CDR1 WNHNN and CDR2 SYGVQD come from the germline V gene (reference sequence). V gave up 8 bases and J gave up 1 base, with 18 bases separating them. The chain's CDR3 is CASDFRREASNQPQHF. CDR3 DNA, as far as it was read: TGCGCCAGCGATTTCAGGCGTGAGGCGAGCAATCAGCCC.

Worth noting for this clone: The CDR3 end is not reached by the read, which stops 3 residues before it; the germline J gene fills it in. The chain carries TRBV5-1 and TRBJ1-2; no reliable D call. The CDR3 totals 14 residues. The germline CDR1 and CDR2 sequences are SGHRS and YFSETQ. The CDR3 DNA, read in part, is TGCGCCAGCAGCCCCAGCGTAGAGACTGGGGGC. This encodes CASSPSVETGG. From start to end, the CDR3 is CASSPSVETGGYTF.

This clone was seen only a few times. The read ends 3 residues before the CDR3 terminus; that terminus is restored from the germline J gene. The genes are TRBV19 and TRBJ2-2; TRBD1 matches 10 bases. The V and J ends lost 7 bases and 6 bases, in that order; junction bases with no gene match: 8. Looked up from germline, CDR1 is LNHDA and CDR2 is SQIVND (reference sequence). This CDR3 comprises 15 residues. The CDR3 loop is CASIDPGTGAGELFF. The sequenced CDR3 bases are TGTGCCAGTATTGATCCCGGGACAGGGGCCGGGGAG.